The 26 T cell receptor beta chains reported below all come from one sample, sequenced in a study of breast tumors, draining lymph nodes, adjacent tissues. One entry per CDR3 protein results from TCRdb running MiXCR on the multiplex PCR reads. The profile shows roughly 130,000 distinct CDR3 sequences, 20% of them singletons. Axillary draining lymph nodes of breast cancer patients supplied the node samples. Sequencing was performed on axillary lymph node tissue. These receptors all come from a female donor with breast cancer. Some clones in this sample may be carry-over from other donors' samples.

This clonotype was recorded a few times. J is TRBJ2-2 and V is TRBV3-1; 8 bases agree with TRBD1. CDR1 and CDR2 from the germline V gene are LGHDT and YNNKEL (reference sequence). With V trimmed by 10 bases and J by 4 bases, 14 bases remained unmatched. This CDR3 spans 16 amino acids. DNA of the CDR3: TGTGCCACCGAAACCAGGGACAGGAGATCCACCGGGGAGCTGTTTTTT. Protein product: CATETRDRRSTGELFF.

The CDR3 sequence: CASSPGTKGGNEKLFF. The CDR3, as DNA: TGCGCCAGCAGTCCCGGGACAAAGGGTGGGAATGAAAAACTGTTTTTT. The J gene is TRBJ1-4, the V gene TRBV4-1, with D tentatively TRBD1 (6 bases). This CDR3 contains 16 residues. Germline assignment: CDR1 MGHRA and CDR2 YSYEKL. Trimming took 6 bases from V and 5 from J, leaving 19 bases between them.

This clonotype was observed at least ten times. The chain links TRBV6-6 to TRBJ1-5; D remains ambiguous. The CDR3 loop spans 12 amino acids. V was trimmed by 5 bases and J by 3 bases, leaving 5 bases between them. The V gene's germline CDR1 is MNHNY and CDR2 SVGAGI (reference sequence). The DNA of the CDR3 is TGTGCCAGCAGTAACAACAATCAGCCCCAGCATTTT. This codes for CASSNNNQPQHF.

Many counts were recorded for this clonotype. The CDR3 spells CASSFIDAGNEQFF. DNA for the CDR3: TGTGCCAGCAGCTTTATAGACGCCGGGAATGAGCAGTTCTTC. The chain combines TRBV13 with TRBJ2-1; the D is unclear. The CDR3 is 14 amino acids. Germline assignment: CDR1 PRHDT and CDR2 FYEKMQ (reference sequence). The V end was cut by 3 bases, the J end by 7 bases, with 13 bases between.

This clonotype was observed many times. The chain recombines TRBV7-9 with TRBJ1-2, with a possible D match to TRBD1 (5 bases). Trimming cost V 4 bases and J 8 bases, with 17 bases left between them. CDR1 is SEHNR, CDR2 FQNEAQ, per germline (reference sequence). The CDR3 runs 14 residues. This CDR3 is CASSSDQGGMGYTF. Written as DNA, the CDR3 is TGTGCCAGCAGCTCGGACCAGGGTGGTATGGGCTACACCTTC.

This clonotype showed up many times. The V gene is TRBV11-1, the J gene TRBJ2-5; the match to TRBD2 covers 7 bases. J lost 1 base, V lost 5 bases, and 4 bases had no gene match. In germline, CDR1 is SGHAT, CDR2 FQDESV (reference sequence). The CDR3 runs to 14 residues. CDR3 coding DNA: TGTGCCAGCAGCCTACTAGCGACCCAAGAGACCCAGTACTTC. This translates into CASSLLATQETQYF.

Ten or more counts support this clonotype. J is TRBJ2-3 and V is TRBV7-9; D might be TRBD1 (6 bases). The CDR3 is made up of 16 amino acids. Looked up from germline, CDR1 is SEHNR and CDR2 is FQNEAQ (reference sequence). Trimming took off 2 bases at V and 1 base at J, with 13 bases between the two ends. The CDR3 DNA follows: TGTGCCAGCAGCTTAACCTCAGGGGCAGGCACAGATACGCAGTATTTT. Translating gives CASSLTSGAGTDTQYF.

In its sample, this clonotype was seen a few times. CDR3 sequence: CASSRQQASGNTIYF. The CDR3 DNA is TGTGCCAGCTCACGCCAACAGGCCTCTGGAAACACCATATATTTT. The rearrangement uses TRBV18 and TRBJ1-3; TRBD1 might be the D (5 bases). The germline gives CDR1 KGHSH, CDR2 LQKENI. This CDR3 is built from 15 residues. Trimming left V 4 bases short and J 0 bases short, with 10 bases between.

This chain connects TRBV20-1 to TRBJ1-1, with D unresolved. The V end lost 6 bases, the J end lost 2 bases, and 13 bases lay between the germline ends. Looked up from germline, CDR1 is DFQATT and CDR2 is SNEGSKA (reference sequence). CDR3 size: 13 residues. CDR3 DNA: TGCAGTGCCCCTCGGCCTGGAAACACTGAAGCTTTCTTT. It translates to CSAPRPGNTEAFF.

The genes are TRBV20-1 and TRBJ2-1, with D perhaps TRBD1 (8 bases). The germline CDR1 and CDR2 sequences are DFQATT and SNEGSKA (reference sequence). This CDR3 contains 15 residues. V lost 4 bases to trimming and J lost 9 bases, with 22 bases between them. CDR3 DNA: TGCAGTGCTACCTTACAGGGGGGGGGGCTTGTTGAGCAGTTCTTC. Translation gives CSATLQGGGLVEQFF.

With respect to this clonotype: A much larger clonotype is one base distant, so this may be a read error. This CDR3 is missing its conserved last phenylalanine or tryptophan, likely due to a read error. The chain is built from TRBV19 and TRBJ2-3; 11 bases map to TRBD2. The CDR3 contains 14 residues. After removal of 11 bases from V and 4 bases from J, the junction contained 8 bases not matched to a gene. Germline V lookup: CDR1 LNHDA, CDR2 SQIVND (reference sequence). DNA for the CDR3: TGTGCCGCATGCCTAGCGGGAGGCCCAGATACGCAGTATCTT. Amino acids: CAACLAGGPDTQYL.

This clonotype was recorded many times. The CDR3 sequence: CASLRWDREAPDTQYF. DNA for the CDR3: TGTGCCAGCCTTCGCTGGGACAGAGAAGCCCCAGATACGCAGTATTTT. The chain uses TRBV6-1 and TRBJ2-3, with 7 bases matching TRBD1. The germline V gene has CDR1 MNHNS and CDR2 SASEGT. This CDR3 has 16 amino acids. V gave up 8 bases and J gave up 4 bases; unmatched junction bases: 15.

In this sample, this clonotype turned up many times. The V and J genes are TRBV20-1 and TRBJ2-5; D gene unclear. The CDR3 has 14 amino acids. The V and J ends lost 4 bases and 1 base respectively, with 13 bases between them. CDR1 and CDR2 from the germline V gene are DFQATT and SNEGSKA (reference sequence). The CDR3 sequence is CSATSSAVQETQYF. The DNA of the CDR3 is TGCAGTGCTACTTCGTCGGCAGTCCAAGAGACCCAGTACTTC.

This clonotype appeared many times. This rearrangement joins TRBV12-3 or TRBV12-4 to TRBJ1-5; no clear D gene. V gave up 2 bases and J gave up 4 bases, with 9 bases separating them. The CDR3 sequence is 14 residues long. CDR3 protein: CASSLMRGNQPQHF. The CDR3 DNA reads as TGTGCCAGCAGTTTAATGAGAGGGAATCAGCCCCAGCATTTT.

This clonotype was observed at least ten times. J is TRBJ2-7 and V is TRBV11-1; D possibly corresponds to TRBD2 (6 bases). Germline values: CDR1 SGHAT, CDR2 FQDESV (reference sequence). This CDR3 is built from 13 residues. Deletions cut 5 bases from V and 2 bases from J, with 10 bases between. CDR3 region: CASSVGTAYEQYF. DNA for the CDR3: TGTGCCAGCAGCGTAGGGACTGCCTACGAGCAGTACTTC. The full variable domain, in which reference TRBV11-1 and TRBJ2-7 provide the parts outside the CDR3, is EAEVAQSPRYKITEKSQAVAFWCDPISGHATLYWYRQILGQGPELLVQFQDESVVDDSQLPKDRFSAERLKGVDSTLKIQPAELGDSAMYLCASSVGTAYEQYFGPGTRLTVT.

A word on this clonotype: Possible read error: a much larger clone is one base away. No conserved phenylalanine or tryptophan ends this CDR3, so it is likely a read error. CDR3 DNA: TGTGCCAGCAGCCAAGATTTGGGTGAGCAGTTCTCC. Protein sequence: CASSQDLGEQFS. The genes are TRBV3-1 and TRBJ2-1; D remains unclear. This CDR3 has 12 residues. Trimming took 0 bases from V and 9 from J, leaving 6 bases between them. The germline V gene encodes CDR1 LGHDT and CDR2 YNNKEL (reference sequence).

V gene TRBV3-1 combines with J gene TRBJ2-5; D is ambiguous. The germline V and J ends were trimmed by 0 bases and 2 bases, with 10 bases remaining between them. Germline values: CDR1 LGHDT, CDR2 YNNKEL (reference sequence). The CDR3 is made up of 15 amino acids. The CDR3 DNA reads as TGTGCCAGCAGCCAAGAGGGCGAACCTCAAGAGACCCAGTACTTC. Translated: CASSQEGEPQETQYF.

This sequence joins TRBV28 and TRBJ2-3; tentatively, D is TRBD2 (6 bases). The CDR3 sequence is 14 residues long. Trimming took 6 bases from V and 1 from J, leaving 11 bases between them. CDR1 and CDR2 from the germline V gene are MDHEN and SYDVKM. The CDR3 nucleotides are TGTGCCAGCAGCCCGGGACTCGGCACAGATACGCAGTATTTT. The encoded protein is CASSPGLGTDTQYF.

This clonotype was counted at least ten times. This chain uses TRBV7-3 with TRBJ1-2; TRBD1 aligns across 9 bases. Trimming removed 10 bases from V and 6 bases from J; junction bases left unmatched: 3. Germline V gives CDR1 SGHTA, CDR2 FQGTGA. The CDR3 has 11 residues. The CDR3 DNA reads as TGTGCCACTCGGGACAGGGATGGCTACACCTTC. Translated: CATRDRDGYTF. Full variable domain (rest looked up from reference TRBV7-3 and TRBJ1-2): GAGVSQTPSNKVTEKGKYVELRCDPISGHTALYWYRQSLGQGPEFLIYFQGTGAADDSGLPNDRFFAVRPEGSVSTLKIQRTERGDSAVYLCATRDRDGYTFGSGTRLTVV.

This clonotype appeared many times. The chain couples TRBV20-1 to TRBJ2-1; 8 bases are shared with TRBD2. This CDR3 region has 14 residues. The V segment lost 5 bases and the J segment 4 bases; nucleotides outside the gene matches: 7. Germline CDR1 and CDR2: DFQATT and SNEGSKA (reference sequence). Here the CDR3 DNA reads TGCAGTGCTTACCGGGGGGGCGCTTACAATGAGCAGTTCTTC. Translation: CSAYRGGAYNEQFF.

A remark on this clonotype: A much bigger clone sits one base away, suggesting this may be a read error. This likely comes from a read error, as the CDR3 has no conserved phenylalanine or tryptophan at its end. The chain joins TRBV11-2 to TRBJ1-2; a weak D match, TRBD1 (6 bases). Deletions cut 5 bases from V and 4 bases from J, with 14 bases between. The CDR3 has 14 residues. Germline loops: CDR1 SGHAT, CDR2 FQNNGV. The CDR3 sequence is CASSTDSQGYGYTL. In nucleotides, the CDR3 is TGTGCCAGCAGCACGGACAGTCAAGGCTATGGCTACACCCTC.

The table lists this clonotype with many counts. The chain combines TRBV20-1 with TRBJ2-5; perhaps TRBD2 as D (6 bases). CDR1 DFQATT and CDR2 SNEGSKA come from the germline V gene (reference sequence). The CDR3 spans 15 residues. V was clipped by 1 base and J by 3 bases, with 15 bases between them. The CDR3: CSARVLGTGEETQYF. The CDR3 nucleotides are TGCAGTGCTAGAGTACTCGGGACGGGGGAAGAGACCCAGTACTTC.

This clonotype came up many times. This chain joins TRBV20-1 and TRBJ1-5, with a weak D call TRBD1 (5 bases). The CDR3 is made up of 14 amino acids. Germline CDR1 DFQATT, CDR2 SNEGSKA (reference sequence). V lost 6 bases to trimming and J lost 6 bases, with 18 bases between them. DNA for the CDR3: TGCAGTGCCCCGGGCCTGGGTAGGGGTCAGCCCCAGCATTTT. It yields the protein CSAPGLGRGQPQHF.

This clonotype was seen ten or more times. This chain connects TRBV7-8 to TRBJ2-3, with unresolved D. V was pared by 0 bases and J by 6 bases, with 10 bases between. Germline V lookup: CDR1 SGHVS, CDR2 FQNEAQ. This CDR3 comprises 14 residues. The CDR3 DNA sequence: TGTGCCAGCAGCTTAGCGCCGGCTGACGATACGCAGTATTTT. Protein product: CASSLAPADDTQYF.

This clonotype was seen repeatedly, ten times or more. The CDR3 nucleotides read TGTGCCATCAGTGATAGGGGGTTCAAGAATTCACCCCTCCACTTT. It codes for CAISDRGFKNSPLHF. This chain joins TRBV10-3 and TRBJ1-6, with D perhaps matching TRBD1 (6 bases). The CDR3 sequence is 15 residues long. From germline, CDR1 is ENHRY and CDR2 SYGVKD. V was shortened by 3 bases and J by 7 bases, with 13 bases between the two germline ends.

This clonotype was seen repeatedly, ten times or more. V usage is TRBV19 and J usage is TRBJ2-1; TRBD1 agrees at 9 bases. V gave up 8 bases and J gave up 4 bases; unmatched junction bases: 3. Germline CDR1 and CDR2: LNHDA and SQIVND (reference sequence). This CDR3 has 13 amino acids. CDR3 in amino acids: CASQGQGYNEQFF. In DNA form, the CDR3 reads TGTGCCAGTCAGGGACAGGGTTACAATGAGCAGTTCTTC. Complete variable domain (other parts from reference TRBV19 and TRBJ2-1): DGGITQSPKYLFRKEGQNVTLSCEQNLNHDAMYWYRQDPGQGLRLIYYSQIVNDFQKGDIAEGYSVSREKKESFPLTVTSAQKNPTAFYLCASQGQGYNEQFFGPGTRLTVL.